Listed below are T cell receptor beta chains from one sample, sequenced in a study of T-cell reconstitution after alpha-beta-depleted transplantation in children. Each CDR3 protein gets one entry after TCRdb re-called the PCR reads with MiXCR. The sample records almost 500,000 distinct CDR3 sequences, approximately 12% being singletons. Sequencing used PBMCs from the stem cell graft donor, obtained from the stem cell graft. These receptors were obtained from a human donor who donated a stem cell graft to a child with combined immunodeficiency. CDR3s include the opening cysteine and the closing phenylalanine or tryptophan. D genes are given only for firm matches. Some rows have no size entry. The others give once, few or many, or a class for an expanded clone.

clone_size j_call cdr3_length v_call d_call cdr3_aa cdr3_nt
few TRBJ2-3 14 TRBV7-3 TRBD2 CASSPTTSGDTQYF TGTGCCAGCAGCCCGACGACTAGCGGAGATACGCAGTATTTT
many TRBJ1-5 14 TRBV7-9 . CASSLGQNNQPQHF TGTGCCAGCAGCTTAGGCCAGAACAATCAGCCCCAGCATTTT
many TRBJ2-5 21 TRBV12-3/TRBV12-4 TRBD2 CASSLALGLAGGTEFPETQYF TGTGCCAGCAGTTTAGCCCTCGGACTAGCGGGGGGGACAGAGTTTCCAGAGACCCAGTACTTC
many TRBJ2-1 14 TRBV12-3/TRBV12-4 . CASGGGVSYNEQFF TGTGCCAGCGGGGGTGGGGTCTCCTACAATGAGCAGTTCTTC
. TRBJ2-2 16 TRBV6-1 . CASSSISGHNTGELFF TGTGCCAGCAGCTCAATCTCGGGACACAACACCGGGGAGCTGTTTTTT
few TRBJ1-5 13 TRBV20-1 . CSAIQSSNQPQHF TGCAGTGCGATACAGTCTAGCAATCAGCCCCAGCATTTT
many TRBJ2-1 14 TRBV20-1 TRBD2 CSAELAGSMYEQFF TGCAGTGCTGAACTAGCGGGGAGTATGTATGAGCAGTTCTTC
few TRBJ1-4 15 TRBV4-3 . CASSQGSATNEKLFF TGCGCCAGCAGCCAAGGGTCGGCGACGAATGAAAAACTGTTTTTT
few TRBJ1-5 14 TRBV5-6 . CASSLSEGSQPQHF TGTGCCAGCAGCTTATCTGAGGGGAGCCAGCCCCAGCATTTT
many TRBJ2-1 11 TRBV6-6 . CACGNSNEQFF TGTGCCTGCGGGAATTCCAATGAGCAGTTCTTC
few TRBJ2-7 12 TRBV28 TRBD1 CASRQGYNEQYF TGTGCCAGCAGACAGGGGTATAACGAGCAGTACTTC
. TRBJ2-1 15 TRBV11-3 . CASSLRQGLGNEQFF TGTGCCAGCAGCTTACGACAGGGACTGGGCAATGAGCAGTTCTTC
many TRBJ2-1 15 TRBV4-2 . CASSQYRLVENEQFF TGTGCCAGCAGCCAATACCGACTAGTTGAGAATGAGCAGTTCTTC
few TRBJ2-2 15 TRBV20-1 . CSASPVAGLTGELFF TGCAGTGCTTCCCCGGTGGCGGGGTTGACCGGGGAGCTGTTTTTT
. TRBJ2-7 15 TRBV9 . CASSVALGTLYEQYF TGTGCCAGCAGCGTAGCCTTGGGGACTCTATACGAGCAGTACTTC
many TRBJ1-6 13 TRBV6-5 TRBD1 CASSSLQGSPLHF TGTGCCAGCAGTTCCCTACAGGGGTCACCCCTCCACTTT
few TRBJ1-6 14 TRBV2 . CASSDSVYNSPLHF TGTGCCAGCAGTGACTCCGTGTATAATTCACCCCTCCACTTT
few TRBJ2-1 16 TRBV12-3/TRBV12-4 . CASSLGGATTYNEQFF TGTGCCAGCAGTTTAGGGGGGGCCACCACTTACAATGAGCAGTTCTTC
many TRBJ1-1 15 TRBV5-1 TRBD1 CASSLGDRENTEAFF TGCGCCAGCAGCTTGGGGGACAGGGAGAACACTGAAGCTTTCTTT
few TRBJ2-7 13 TRBV6-5 TRBD1 CASSYSDRAEQYF TGTGCCAGCAGTTACTCTGACAGGGCCGAGCAGTACTTC
. TRBJ2-1 13 TRBV7-9 . CASSSRQENEQFF TGTGCCAGCAGCTCCCGACAGGAGAATGAGCAGTTCTTC
many TRBJ1-5 13 TRBV6-5 TRBD1 CASRSGGNQPQHF TGTGCCAGCAGGTCAGGGGGGAATCAGCCCCAGCATTTT
. TRBJ1-2 14 TRBV29-1 . CSVDLPLKVYGYTF TGCAGCGTTGACTTACCTTTAAAGGTCTATGGCTACACCTTC
few TRBJ2-7 16 TRBV5-1 . CASSLDGGLGDYEQYF TGCGCCAGCAGCTTGGATGGCGGACTGGGGGACTACGAGCAGTACTTC
few TRBJ1-5 12 TRBV6-2/TRBV6-3 . CASSYWDQPQHF TGTGCCAGCAGTTACTGGGATCAGCCCCAGCATTTT
many TRBJ1-1 13 TRBV20-1 . CSAIDRMNTEAFF TGCAGTGCTATCGACAGGATGAACACTGAAGCTTTCTTT
. TRBJ1-1 13 TRBV24-1 . CATSEQASTEAFF TGTGCCACCAGTGAACAGGCATCCACTGAAGCTTTCTTT
few TRBJ2-3 15 TRBV7-2 . CASMSYREFTDTQYF TGTGCCAGCATGTCGTATCGGGAGTTTACAGATACGCAGTATTTT
few TRBJ2-5 13 TRBV27 TRBD1 CASSFGQGGGQYF TGTGCCAGCAGTTTCGGACAGGGGGGTGGCCAGTACTTC
few TRBJ2-7 16 TRBV20-1 TRBD2 CSARDGEREGTYEQYF TGCAGTGCTAGAGATGGAGAGCGGGAGGGTACCTACGAGCAGTACTTC
. TRBJ2-4 13 TRBV2 . CASKGRAKNIQYF TGTGCCAGCAAGGGCCGGGCCAAAAACATTCAGTACTTC
. TRBJ2-3 15 TRBV9 . CASSVGPAATDTQYF TGTGCCAGCAGCGTAGGTCCCGCAGCCACAGATACGCAGTATTTT
many TRBJ2-5 13 TRBV11-2 . CASSLDRVETQYF TGTGCCAGCAGCTTAGACAGGGTGGAGACCCAGTACTTC
few TRBJ2-3 14 TRBV10-3 . CAIAQGPGTDTQYF TGTGCCATCGCCCAGGGGCCGGGCACAGATACGCAGTATTTT
few TRBJ2-7 15 TRBV12-3/TRBV12-4 . CASSLRGTGMYEQYF TGTGCCAGCAGTTTGAGGGGAACAGGGATGTACGAGCAGTACTTC
few TRBJ1-2 14 TRBV29-1 . CSVEGPRLNYGYTF TGCAGCGTTGAAGGCCCCCGCCTTAACTATGGCTACACCTTC
. TRBJ2-5 16 TRBV12-3/TRBV12-4 . CASTLGGGLLRETQYF TGTGCCAGCACCCTCGGAGGAGGGTTGCTGAGAGAGACCCAGTACTTC
. TRBJ2-5 14 TRBV10-3 . CAIGRQPTQETQYF TGTGCCATCGGCAGACAGCCGACTCAAGAGACCCAGTACTTC
. TRBJ1-2 16 TRBV4-3 . CASSQEWQATNYGYTF TGCGCCAGCAGCCAAGAATGGCAGGCTACTAACTATGGCTACACCTTC
. TRBJ1-4 12 TRBV12-3/TRBV12-4 TRBD1 CASRGTGHRLFF TGTGCCAGCAGGGGGACAGGGCACAGACTGTTTTTT
few TRBJ1-2 14 TRBV15 . CATSRARRADGYTF TGTGCCACCAGCAGAGCAAGGAGGGCTGATGGCTACACCTTC
many TRBJ2-1 19 TRBV10-3 . CAISESQGRSRRTYNEQFF TGTGCCATCAGTGAGTCTCAGGGTCGATCCCGAAGAACCTACAATGAGCAGTTCTTC
. TRBJ2-7 15 TRBV15 . CATSRDLGGRDEQYF TGTGCCACCAGCAGAGATTTGGGGGGCCGGGACGAGCAGTACTTC
few TRBJ1-2 14 TRBV6-1 . CASSARDGNYGYTF TGTGCCAGCAGTGCCCGGGACGGCAACTATGGCTACACCTTC
. TRBJ1-2 14 TRBV14 TRBD1 CASSQEDRVEGYTF TGTGCCAGCAGCCAAGAGGACAGGGTGGAAGGCTACACCTTC
. TRBJ2-1 16 TRBV20-1 TRBD2 CCARAHLAGNYNEQFF TGCTGTGCTAGAGCCCATCTAGCGGGGAACTACAATGAGCAGTTCTTC
. TRBJ2-1 16 TRBV9 . CASSVENRPSYNEQFF TGTGCCAGCAGCGTAGAAAACAGGCCTTCCTACAATGAGCAGTTCTTC
few TRBJ1-2 13 TRBV21-1 . CASTRRTNYGYTF TGTGCCAGCACCCGGAGGACCAATTATGGCTACACCTTC
. TRBJ2-7 13 TRBV24-1 . CATSDGDSYEQYF TGTGCCACCAGTGACGGAGACTCCTACGAGCAGTACTTC